Below are 32 T cell receptor beta chains sequenced from a single sample in a study of shared clonotypes between healthy human individuals. Profiled with immunoSEQ multiplex PCR; TCRdb holds only in-frame clones, not every one. Found here are about 670,000 clones, around 72% of them singletons; the top ten hold about 1.7%. Input material: memory CD4+ T cells sorted from blood. Subset: CD45RA-negative fraction. The receptor source for this set is a woman in her thirties in good health.

The chain has TRBV5-4 and TRBJ1-4; 8 nucleotides match TRBD1. CDR1 SGHNT and CDR2 YYREEE come from the germline V gene (reference sequence). V gave up 0 bases and J gave up 0 bases; unmatched junction bases: 1. This CDR3 contains 16 residues. CDR3 sequence: CASSLDRGTTNEKLFF. The DNA of the CDR3 is TGTGCCAGCAGCTTGGACAGGGGGACAACTAATGAAAAACTGTTTTTT. Complete variable domain (other parts from reference TRBV5-4 and TRBJ1-4): ETGVTQSPTHLIKTRGQQVTLRCSSQSGHNTVSWYQQALGQGPQFIFQYYREEENGRGNFPPRFSGLQFPNYSSELNVNALELDDSALYLCASSLDRGTTNEKLFFGSGTQLSVL.

The J gene is TRBJ1-1, the V gene TRBV30; no clear D. Deletions cut 3 bases from V and 11 bases from J, with 16 bases between. The CDR3 covers 12 residues. Per the germline V gene, CDR1 is GTSNPN and CDR2 is SVGIG (reference sequence). CDR3 nucleotides: TGTGCCTGGAGGGACTCAACAATCCCCGCTTTCTTT. It specifies CAWRDSTIPAFF.

This clone was seen a handful of times. J is TRBJ1-2 and V is TRBV2; D not resolved. The CDR3 has 14 amino acids. Trimming cost V 2 bases and J 3 bases, with 10 bases left between them. CDR1 is SNHLY, CDR2 FYNNEI, per germline. The CDR3 loop is CASSENDPDYGYTF. The CDR3 DNA sequence: TGTGCCAGCAGTGAAAATGATCCCGACTATGGCTACACCTTC.

J is TRBJ2-7 and V is TRBV11-2, with D hard to call. Per germline, CDR1 SGHAT and CDR2 FQNNGV. This CDR3 region has 16 residues. V gave up 0 bases and J gave up 1 base, with 13 bases separating them. CDR3: CASSLDFPTQSYEQYF. The CDR3 nucleotides are TGTGCCAGCAGCTTAGACTTTCCCACCCAATCCTACGAGCAGTACTTC.

V usage is TRBV7-2 and J usage is TRBJ1-2; 9 positions agree with TRBD1. V lost 5 bases to trimming and J lost 4 bases; unmatched junction nucleotides: 5. Germline V gene sequence: CDR1 SGHTA, CDR2 FQGNSA. The CDR3 has 14 residues. CDR3 bases: TGTGCCAGCAGCCGGGACAGGGTGGGCTATGGCTACACCTTC. It is translated as CASSRDRVGYGYTF.

This clone showed up many times. The chain employs TRBV7-9 and TRBJ1-4; 9 nucleotides line up with TRBD1. Trimming at V came to 7 bases and at J to 8 bases, leaving 8 bases not matched to a gene. Germline CDR1 reads SEHNR; CDR2 reads FQNEAQ (reference sequence). This CDR3 comprises 14 residues. CDR3 sequence: CASTSGTGFEKLFF. The CDR3 DNA follows: TGTGCCAGCACCTCCGGGACAGGGTTCGAAAAACTGTTTTTT.

V and J are TRBV11-2 and TRBJ2-3; tentatively, D is TRBD2 (7 bases). V dropped 10 bases and J dropped 6 bases, with 20 bases sitting between them. Germline lookup yields CDR1 SGHAT and CDR2 FQNNGV. The CDR3 totals 14 residues. CDR3 nucleotides: TGTGCCAACCGGGGGGCGCACGACTCGGATACGCAGTATTTT. This encodes CANRGAHDSDTQYF.

In this sample, this clone turned up once. The chain recombines TRBV7-9 with TRBJ1-1; unclear D gene. Trimming took off 6 bases at V and 0 bases at J, with 5 bases between the two ends. Looked up from germline, CDR1 is SEHNR and CDR2 is FQNEAQ (reference sequence). This CDR3 is 12 amino acids long. The CDR3 DNA sequence: TGTGCCAGCAGGCGGTTGAACACTGAAGCTTTCTTT. Encoded protein: CASRRLNTEAFF.

This chain's CDR3 is CATSRLQGYEQYF. DNA of the CDR3: TGTGCCACCAGCAGGTTACAGGGTTACGAGCAGTACTTC. The V and J genes are TRBV15 and TRBJ2-7; D is possibly TRBD1 (6 bases). Germline loops: CDR1 LNHNV, CDR2 YYDKDF (reference sequence). The CDR3 has 13 residues. V shed 3 bases and J shed 4 bases, with 10 bases lying between them. The whole variable domain, remainder taken from reference TRBV15 and TRBJ2-7, is DAMVIQNPRYQVTQFGKPVTLSCSQTLNHNVMYWYQQKSSQAPKLLFHYYDKDFNNEADTPDNFQSRRPNTSFCFLDIRSPGLGDTAMYLCATSRLQGYEQYFGPGTRLTVT.

The CDR3 protein is CASLQRRGGTEAFF. The CDR3 DNA follows: TGTGCCAGCCTACAACGCCGGGGGGGCACTGAAGCTTTCTTT. The rearrangement joins TRBV2 to TRBJ1-1; D possibly corresponds to TRBD1 (5 bases). The V end lost 8 bases, the J end lost 4 bases, and 17 bases lay between the germline ends. The germline gives CDR1 SNHLY, CDR2 FYNNEI. This CDR3 has 14 amino acids.

The chain combines TRBV28 with TRBJ1-3; D might be TRBD1 (5 bases). The CDR3 has 16 amino acids. The germline gives CDR1 MDHEN, CDR2 SYDVKM. The V and J ends lost 8 bases and 0 bases respectively, with 17 bases between them. CDR3 amino acids: CASEGGGVISGNTIYF. CDR3 sequence (DNA): TGTGCCAGCGAGGGTGGGGGAGTTATCTCTGGAAACACCATATATTTT.

This chain uses TRBV6-6 with TRBJ1-5; D unclear. The CDR3 runs to 12 residues. CDR1 and CDR2 (germline): MNHNY, SVGAGI (reference sequence). Trimming stripped 4 bases from V and 3 bases from J, with 4 bases between. CDR3 in amino acids: CASSLNNQPQHF. In nucleotides, the CDR3 is TGTGCCAGCAGTTTAAACAATCAGCCCCAGCATTTT.

The chain has TRBV14 and TRBJ2-1; unclear D gene. Germline V gene lookup returns CDR1 SGHDN and CDR2 FVKESK. CDR3 length: 13 amino acids. V was shortened by 8 bases and J by 2 bases, with 10 bases between the two germline ends. The CDR3 region is CASLRCTYNEQFF. CDR3 DNA: TGTGCCAGCCTCAGATGTACCTACAATGAGCAGTTCTTC.

V is TRBV11-3 and J is TRBJ2-1; 8 nucleotides match TRBD2. The CDR3 extends over 18 amino acids. Germline CDR1 reads SGHNT; CDR2 reads YENEEA. With 5 bases clipped from V and 0 bases from J, the junction kept 12 bases outside the gene matches. CDR3 in amino acids: CASSHGGGRPLSYNEQFF. CDR3 sequence (DNA): TGTGCCAGCAGCCACGGGGGCGGGAGGCCACTCTCCTACAATGAGCAGTTCTTC.

The chain uses TRBV30 and TRBJ1-1, with a possible D match to TRBD1 (6 bases). CDR1 and CDR2 from the germline V gene are GTSNPN and SVGIG (reference sequence). The length of the CDR3 is 14 residues. Between the trimmed V and J ends, which lost 2 bases and 3 bases, there was a span of 13 bases. CDR3 protein: CAWSSGQSYTEAFF. Written as DNA, the CDR3 is TGTGCCTGGAGTAGCGGACAGTCCTACACTGAAGCTTTCTTT. Drawing the rest from reference TRBV30 and TRBJ1-1, the complete variable domain is SQTIHQWPATLVQPVGSPLSLECTVEGTSNPNLYWYRQAAGRGLQLLFYSVGIGQISSEVPQNLSASRPQDRQFILSSKKLLLSDSGFYLCAWSSGQSYTEAFFGQGTRLTVV.

The chain has TRBV5-1 and TRBJ2-7; TRBD1 matches at 8 bases. Germline V lookup: CDR1 SGHRS, CDR2 YFSETQ. There are 14 residues in the CDR3. The V segment lost 4 bases and the J segment 6 bases; nucleotides outside the gene matches: 9. CDR3 sequence (DNA): TGCGCCAGCAGCCCCGGACAGGGTTTTGTCGAGCAGTACTTC. It translates to CASSPGQGFVEQYF.

The chain is built from TRBV4-1 and TRBJ2-7; 12 nucleotides align to TRBD1. Germline V gene data show CDR1 as MGHRA and CDR2 as YSYEKL. Trimming removed 2 bases from V and 2 bases from J; junction bases left unmatched: 4. The CDR3 runs to 16 residues. The CDR3 bases are TGCGCCAGCAGCCAACGGGGACAGGGGGCAACCTACGAGCAGTACTTC. Its protein product is CASSQRGQGATYEQYF.

The chain links TRBV6-5 to TRBJ1-3; no clear D. The V end was cut by 2 bases, the J end by 0 bases, with 8 bases between. Germline-derived CDR1 and CDR2 are MNHEY and SVGAGI. The CDR3 sequence is 15 residues long. The CDR3 sequence is CASSYETNSGNTIYF. The CDR3 DNA reads TGTGCCAGCAGTTACGAGACAAACTCTGGAAACACCATATATTTT.

Regarding this clone: Other nucleotide sequences in the sample specify the same CDR3. The chain is built from TRBV5-1 and TRBJ2-7, with 11 bases matching TRBD1. Germline lookup yields CDR1 SGHRS and CDR2 YFSETQ. V dropped 0 bases and J dropped 3; count of bases not matched to a gene: 2. There are 15 residues in the CDR3. CDR3 sequence: CASSLGGTGGYEQYF. CDR3 sequence (DNA): TGCGCCAGCAGCTTGGGAGGGACAGGGGGCTACGAGCAGTACTTC.

The chain recombines TRBV28 with TRBJ1-2; no clear D. Germline V gene lookup returns CDR1 MDHEN and CDR2 SYDVKM. V dropped 1 base and J dropped 3 bases, with 21 bases sitting between them. The CDR3 totals 18 residues. The CDR3 here is CASSLSRAGRGTHYGYTF. In DNA form, the CDR3 reads TGTGCCAGCAGTTTATCCCGCGCGGGCCGAGGAACTCACTATGGCTACACCTTC.

V gene TRBV28 combines with J gene TRBJ2-4, with D possibly being TRBD1 or TRBD2 (5 bases each). V gave up 9 bases and J gave up 3 bases, with 15 bases separating them. The length of the CDR3 is 14 residues. CDR1 MDHEN and CDR2 SYDVKM come from the germline V gene. In nucleotides, the CDR3 is TGTGCCAGTTTCGGGGCCCGGGACAAAAACATTCAGTACTTC. Its translation is CASFGARDKNIQYF.

The rearrangement joins TRBV2 to TRBJ2-1; D is unclear. The germline V gene encodes CDR1 SNHLY and CDR2 FYNNEI. This CDR3 comprises 12 residues. V dropped 4 bases and J dropped 5 bases, with 6 bases sitting between them. CDR3 region: CASSVLDNEQFF. CDR3 nucleotides: TGTGCCAGCAGTGTTTTGGACAATGAGCAGTTCTTC.

The gene calls are TRBV5-6 and TRBJ2-3; 9 nucleotides line up with TRBD2. Germline V gives CDR1 SGHDT, CDR2 YYEEEE. The trim removed 6 bases at V and 5 bases at J, leaving 10 bases unmatched. There are 15 residues in the CDR3. CDR3 DNA sequence: TGTGCCAGCACCGAGACTAGCGGCCCAGGAGATACGCAGTATTTT. Its protein product is CASTETSGPGDTQYF.

This clone was detected ten times or more. A read error may account for a junction end that differs from germline. This chain links TRBV11-2 with TRBJ2-5, with 7 bases lining up with TRBD2. This CDR3 comprises 15 residues. Germline CDR1 SGHAT, CDR2 FQNNGV. CDR3 loop: CASNLGPGGEETQYF. In DNA form, the CDR3 reads TGTGCCAGCAACTTAGGCCCGGGGGGTGAAGAGACCCAGTACTTC.

This chain uses TRBV28 with TRBJ2-1; a possible D gene is TRBD2 (6 bases). CDR3 size: 13 residues. Per the germline V gene, CDR1 is MDHEN and CDR2 is SYDVKM. Trimming pared 7 bases from V and 3 bases from J, leaving 10 bases between. CDR3 loop: CASMGGVYNEQFF. CDR3 bases: TGTGCCAGCATGGGGGGAGTCTACAATGAGCAGTTCTTC. The whole variable domain, remainder taken from reference TRBV28 and TRBJ2-1, is DVKVTQSSRYLVKRTGEKVFLECVQDMDHENMFWYRQDPGLGLRLIYFSYDVKMKEKGDIPEGYSVSREKKERFSLILESASTNQTSMYLCASMGGVYNEQFFGPGTRLTVL.

The chain combines TRBV2 with TRBJ2-7; D may be TRBD2 (7 bases). V lost 8 bases and J lost 4, with 15 bases in between. Germline lookup yields CDR1 SNHLY and CDR2 FYNNEI. The CDR3 is 13 residues long. The CDR3 is CASQNREGYEQYF. In DNA, the CDR3 is TGTGCCAGCCAGAACAGGGAGGGGTACGAGCAGTACTTC.

This sequence joins TRBV5-4 and TRBJ2-7; the D is unclear. V lost 1 base, J lost 2 bases, and 13 bases lay in between. CDR1 is SGHNT, CDR2 YYREEE, per germline (reference sequence). The CDR3 runs 15 residues. CDR3 amino acids: CASSLPGVRAYEQYF. Here the CDR3 DNA reads TGTGCCAGCAGCTTGCCTGGGGTCCGTGCCTACGAGCAGTACTTC.

V is TRBV4-2 and J is TRBJ2-3, with TRBD1 identical over 11 bases. CDR3 length: 15 residues. Germline CDR1 reads LGHNA; CDR2 reads YNFKEQ. Germline trimming cut 1 base from V and 6 bases from J; bases unmatched to any gene: 3. CDR3 region: CASSQADRGLDTQYF. The CDR3 bases are TGTGCCAGCAGCCAAGCGGACAGGGGGCTTGATACGCAGTATTTT.

CDR3 loop: CASSLLAGGFYEQYF. The CDR3 bases are TGTGCCAGCAGCTTACTGGCGGGAGGTTTTTACGAGCAGTACTTC. The V gene is TRBV11-2, the J gene TRBJ2-7; the match to TRBD2 covers 8 bases. This CDR3 has 15 residues. Germline-derived CDR1 and CDR2 are SGHAT and FQNNGV. Unmatched junction bases numbered 7, after V lost 2 bases and J lost 4 bases.

CDR3: CASSQDLRAGFYNEQFF. The CDR3 DNA sequence: TGTGCCAGCAGCCAAGATCTGCGGGCGGGTTTCTACAATGAGCAGTTCTTC. The V call is TRBV14, the J call TRBJ2-1; tentative D call: TRBD2 (5 bases). Germline loops: CDR1 SGHDN, CDR2 FVKESK. The CDR3 contains 17 residues. V gave up 0 bases and J gave up 3 bases, with 15 bases separating them.

The gene calls are TRBV28 and TRBJ2-1, with D unresolved. Trimming removed 4 bases at V and 13 bases at J, with 11 bases between. The CDR3 is 11 amino acids. Germline loops: CDR1 MDHEN, CDR2 SYDVKM. The CDR3 protein is CASSSLVRQFF. The CDR3 DNA follows: TGTGCCAGCAGTTCCCTGGTTCGACAGTTCTTC.

This clone appeared a few times. V is TRBV29-1 and J is TRBJ2-5; a possible D gene is TRBD2 (5 bases). The J call may not be correct, given that the DNA end is closer to TRBJ2-7. The CDR3 covers 13 residues. Germline loops: CDR1 SQVTM, CDR2 ANQGSEA. The CDR3 bases are TGCAGCGCCACAGACTACCTGCTCTACGAGCAGTACTTC. Translated, it gives CSATDYLLYEQYF.